These 30 T cell receptor beta chains originate from one sample sequenced in a study of cytomegalovirus exposure and HLA in healthy donors. PCR primers comprised 60 Vbeta and 13 Jbeta primers. Data came from immunoSEQ multiplex PCR; TCRdb stores just in-frame clones and leaves some out. The repertoire includes about 160,000 clones, roughly 80% of them detected once, and about 2.4% sits in the top ten. Sequencing was done on a sample of PBMCs. These receptors were taken from a male donor in good health and CMV-seronegative.

This chain links TRBV7-2 with TRBJ2-7; D remains unclear. The germline gives CDR1 SGHTA, CDR2 FQGNSA. V was cut by 2 bases and J by 0 bases, with 8 bases left in between. The CDR3 length is 14 residues. The CDR3 DNA follows: TGTGCCAGCAGCTTAAATTACGGCTCCTACGAGCAGTACTTC. Protein product: CASSLNYGSYEQYF.

This clone was detected once. The V gene is TRBV5-1, the J gene TRBJ2-1; 10 nucleotides match TRBD2. The germline gives CDR1 SGHRS, CDR2 YFSETQ. The J segment lost 10 bases and the V segment lost 2 bases, leaving 12 bases of the junction unmatched. The CDR3 loop spans 16 amino acids. The CDR3 bases are TGCGCCAGCAGCTTTATCGAGCGGGAGGGCCGGGGGGAGCAGTTCTTC. This encodes CASSFIEREGRGEQFF.

This chain joins TRBV5-6 and TRBJ2-7; 8 bases map to TRBD2. This CDR3 is 13 amino acids long. Trimming at V came to 3 bases and at J to 3 bases, leaving 2 bases not matched to a gene. The germline V gene encodes CDR1 SGHDT and CDR2 YYEEEE. CDR3 protein: CASSYSGIYEQYF. CDR3 DNA sequence: TGTGCCAGCAGCTATAGCGGGATCTACGAGCAGTACTTC.

CDR3 sequence reads: CASSPREEKLFF. The CDR3 DNA sequence: TGTGCCAGCAGTCCTAGAGAGGAAAAACTGTTTTTT. The V gene is TRBV6-6, the J gene TRBJ1-4; unclear D gene. Trimming stripped 5 bases from V and 8 bases from J, with 9 bases between. Germline V gives CDR1 MNHNY, CDR2 SVGAGI (reference sequence). The CDR3 is made up of 12 amino acids.

The CDR3 sequence: CASSLDGTLNTEAFF. CDR3 nucleotide sequence: TGTGCCAGCAGCTTGGACGGGACACTGAACACTGAAGCTTTCTTT. The rearrangement links TRBV5-8 to TRBJ1-1, with D possibly being TRBD1 (6 bases). The CDR3 totals 15 residues. V lost 0 bases to trimming and J lost 0 bases, with 9 bases between them. Germline CDR1 is SGHTS and CDR2 is YDEGEE.

This chain connects TRBV19 to TRBJ1-1; 8 bases are a match to TRBD1. With V trimmed by 7 bases and J by 5 bases, 12 bases remained unmatched. This CDR3 region has 15 residues. Germline CDR1 reads LNHDA; CDR2 reads SQIVND (reference sequence). The CDR3 loop reads CASIGTGLPQTEAFF. The CDR3 DNA reads as TGTGCCAGTATTGGGACAGGCCTCCCCCAGACTGAAGCTTTCTTT.

The chain recombines TRBV5-4 with TRBJ2-3, with 9 bases aligning to TRBD1. Per germline, CDR1 SGHNT and CDR2 YYREEE (reference sequence). Trimming removed 3 bases from V and 4 bases from J; junction bases left unmatched: 12. CDR3 size: 17 residues. CDR3 in amino acids: CASSSAERDRASDTQYF. The CDR3 nucleotides read TGTGCCAGCAGCTCCGCTGAGCGGGACAGGGCTTCAGATACGCAGTATTTT.

This chain joins TRBV2 and TRBJ2-3, with 7 bases matching TRBD2. V lost 6 bases, J lost 3 bases, and 18 bases stayed unmatched. This CDR3 comprises 18 residues. Germline V gene lookup returns CDR1 SNHLY and CDR2 FYNNEI. The CDR3 protein is CASRGRGHSTGQTDTQYF. The DNA of the CDR3 is TGTGCCAGCAGGGGGAGGGGCCACTCTACGGGTCAAACAGATACGCAGTATTTT.

V usage is TRBV28 and J usage is TRBJ1-2; TRBD1 agrees at 12 bases. From germline, CDR1 is MDHEN and CDR2 SYDVKM. CDR3 size: 15 residues. V shed 7 bases, J shed 6 bases, and the junction held 9 bases outside the gene matches. The CDR3 reads CASINRDRGHHGYTF. The CDR3 DNA follows: TGTGCCAGCATCAACCGGGACAGGGGGCACCATGGCTACACCTTC.

This clone was detected only once. The V gene is TRBV4-2, the J gene TRBJ1-2; D ambiguous. The CDR3 consists of 14 residues. In germline, CDR1 is LGHNA, CDR2 YNFKEQ. The V and J ends lost 0 bases and 1 base respectively, with 6 bases between them. CDR3 residues: CASSQDSDNYGYTF. CDR3 coding DNA: TGTGCCAGCAGCCAAGATTCAGATAACTATGGCTACACCTTC.

Only a few counts were recorded for this clone. J is TRBJ2-2 and V is TRBV9; possible D gene TRBD2, 7 bases. Trimming stripped 8 bases from V and 6 bases from J, with 17 bases between. Germline V gene data show CDR1 as SGDLS and CDR2 as YYNGEE. The length of the CDR3 is 14 residues. For the CDR3, the DNA is TGTGCCAGTGCTCGGGGGGCGCGGTCCGGGGAGCTGTTTTTT. Residues: CASARGARSGELFF.

This chain links TRBV7-2 with TRBJ2-6; D might be TRBD2 (6 bases). The ends were cut back, 0 bases at V and 0 bases at J, with 6 bases in the middle. Germline CDR1 is SGHTA and CDR2 is FQGNSA. The CDR3 has 16 amino acids. The CDR3 region has the DNA TGTGCCAGCAGCTTAGCGGGGGGCTCTGGGGCCAACGTCCTGACTTTC. Encoded protein: CASSLAGGSGANVLTF.

The chain carries TRBV29-1 and TRBJ1-1; D gene uncertain. This CDR3 comprises 15 residues. The germline V gene encodes CDR1 SQVTM and CDR2 ANQGSEA. Trimming took off 4 bases at V and 0 bases at J, with 15 bases between the two ends. CDR3: CSVVGPGWMNTEAFF. The CDR3 region has the DNA TGCAGCGTTGTCGGTCCGGGGTGGATGAACACTGAAGCTTTCTTT.

This sequence joins TRBV19 and TRBJ2-7; TRBD1 is a possible D gene (7 bases). The ends were cut back, 3 bases at V and 5 bases at J, with 17 bases in the middle. CDR3 size: 15 residues. Germline V gives CDR1 LNHDA, CDR2 SQIVND (reference sequence). CDR3 residues: CASSMGGQVRHEQYF. The CDR3 region has the DNA TGTGCCAGTAGTATGGGAGGACAGGTTCGGCACGAGCAGTACTTC. The full variable domain, rest sourced from reference TRBV19 and TRBJ2-7, is DGGITQSPKYLFRKEGQNVTLSCEQNLNHDAMYWYRQDPGQGLRLIYYSQIVNDFQKGDIAEGYSVSREKKESFPLTVTSAQKNPTAFYLCASSMGGQVRHEQYFGPGTRLTVT.

The chain joins TRBV28 to TRBJ2-1; TRBD2 agrees at 14 bases. CDR3 length equals 17 residues. Germline CDR1 reads MDHEN; CDR2 reads SYDVKM. Trimming took 6 bases from V and 13 from J; bases not matched to a gene: 17. The CDR3 DNA is TGTGCCAGCAGCCCCCCTGGACTAGCGGGAGGCCCGGTGGTCCAGTTCTTC. Amino acids: CASSPPGLAGGPVVQFF. Filled out from reference TRBV28 and TRBJ2-1, the complete variable domain reads DVKVTQSSRYLVKRTGEKVFLECVQDMDHENMFWYRQDPGLGLRLIYFSYDVKMKEKGDIPEGYSVSREKKERFSLILESASTNQTSMYLCASSPPGLAGGPVVQFFGPGTRLTVL.

The chain recombines TRBV7-9 with TRBJ2-7, with a possible D match to TRBD1 (7 bases). The ends were cut back, 5 bases at V and 9 bases at J, with 17 bases in the middle. Germline V lookup: CDR1 SEHNR, CDR2 FQNEAQ (reference sequence). The CDR3 runs 13 residues. In DNA form, the CDR3 reads TGTGCCAGCAGCCCAGGGGGGACGGCAGTGCAGTACTTC. It is translated as CASSPGGTAVQYF.

Here the CDR3 DNA reads TGTGCCAGCAGCCATGGAGGAATTGGAAACACCATATATTTT. It specifies CASSHGGIGNTIYF. This chain connects TRBV7-9 to TRBJ1-3; D is unresolved. The CDR3 covers 14 residues. Germline CDR1 reads SEHNR; CDR2 reads FQNEAQ (reference sequence). V lost 5 bases to trimming and J lost 3 bases, with 11 bases between them.

The J gene is TRBJ1-1, the V gene TRBV5-1, with D tentatively TRBD1 (5 bases). V was trimmed by 0 bases and J by 4 bases, leaving 16 bases between them. CDR1 is SGHRS and CDR2 is YFSETQ in the germline V gene. The CDR3 loop spans 16 amino acids. The CDR3 region is CASSLGANSGGTEAFF. In DNA form, the CDR3 reads TGCGCCAGCAGCTTGGGGGCGAACAGCGGGGGCACTGAAGCTTTCTTT.

The chain links TRBV4-2 to TRBJ1-3, with unresolved D. V lost 0 bases, J lost 4 bases, and 10 bases lay in between. Germline values: CDR1 LGHNA, CDR2 YNFKEQ. CDR3 length: 15 residues. CDR3 protein: CASSQDWGVGNTIYF. The CDR3 coding sequence is TGTGCCAGCAGCCAAGATTGGGGAGTCGGAAACACCATATATTTT.

This chain links TRBV29-1 with TRBJ2-1; 9 bases match TRBD2. The V gene's germline CDR1 is SQVTM and CDR2 ANQGSEA. The CDR3 is made up of 15 amino acids. The junction had 8 bases not matched to a gene; V was cut back by 4 bases and J by 4 bases. CDR3 in amino acids: CSVAPLAGVYNEQFF. The DNA for the CDR3 is TGCAGCGTTGCCCCATTAGCGGGAGTATACAATGAGCAGTTCTTC.

Turning to this clone: At one of its ends the junction is not consistent with the germline gene, which may arise from a read error. The chain combines TRBV11-1 with TRBJ2-7, with 7 bases matching TRBD1. This CDR3 region has 11 residues. The germline gives CDR1 SGHAT, CDR2 FQDESV (reference sequence). CDR3 sequence reads: CASSQTTGMDF. For the CDR3, the DNA is TGTGCCAGCAGCCAAACGACAGGGATGGACTTC.

V and J are TRBV19 and TRBJ1-5; 8 nucleotides match TRBD1. This CDR3 has 17 residues. CDR1 and CDR2 (germline): LNHDA, SQIVND (reference sequence). J lost 1 base, V lost 4 bases, and 9 bases had no gene match. CDR3 nucleotide sequence: TGTGCCAGTAGTACCAGGACAGGGCCATCGAGCAATCAGCCCCAGCATTTT. It codes for CASSTRTGPSSNQPQHF. Full variable domain (outside the CDR3, taken from reference TRBV19 and TRBJ1-5): DGGITQSPKYLFRKEGQNVTLSCEQNLNHDAMYWYRQDPGQGLRLIYYSQIVNDFQKGDIAEGYSVSREKKESFPLTVTSAQKNPTAFYLCASSTRTGPSSNQPQHFGDGTRLSIL.

In DNA, the CDR3 is TGTGCCAGCAGCTTAATCTCTCAAGAGACCCAGTACTTC. Its protein product is CASSLISQETQYF. The chain links TRBV7-9 to TRBJ2-5; no firm D call. The CDR3 has 13 residues. V shed 2 bases and J shed 2 bases, with 6 bases lying between them. CDR1 is SEHNR and CDR2 is FQNEAQ in the germline V gene (reference sequence). The full variable domain, rest sourced from reference TRBV7-9 and TRBJ2-5, is DTGVSQNPRHKITKRGQNVTFRCDPISEHNRLYWYRQTLGQGPEFLTYFQNEAQLEKSRLLSDRFSAERPKGSFSTLEIQRTEQGDSAMYLCASSLISQETQYFGPGTRLLVL.

This clone has only one observation. The chain couples TRBV30 to TRBJ2-7; D is possibly TRBD1 (6 bases). This CDR3 comprises 15 residues. V was pared by 0 bases and J by 6 bases, with 18 bases between. Germline loops: CDR1 GTSNPN, CDR2 SVGIG (reference sequence). The CDR3 region is CAWSVPSRGRPEQYF. The DNA of the CDR3 is TGTGCCTGGAGTGTACCCTCCAGGGGTCGACCCGAGCAGTACTTC. Full variable domain (remainder filled in from reference TRBV30 and TRBJ2-7): SQTIHQWPATLVQPVGSPLSLECTVEGTSNPNLYWYRQAAGRGLQLLFYSVGIGQISSEVPQNLSASRPQDRQFILSSKKLLLSDSGFYLCAWSVPSRGRPEQYFGPGTRLTVT.

The gene calls are TRBV5-4 and TRBJ2-3; 10 nucleotides agree with TRBD1. The V and J ends lost 0 bases and 5 bases, in that order; junction bases with no gene match: 3. The CDR3 contains 15 residues. Looked up from germline, CDR1 is SGHNT and CDR2 is YYREEE (reference sequence). Written as DNA, the CDR3 is TGTGCCAGCAGCTTGGAAGGACAGGGGGGAGATACGCAGTATTTT. It encodes CASSLEGQGGDTQYF.

This clone was seen once. The genes are TRBV6-1 and TRBJ2-3; D is ambiguous. This CDR3 region has 15 residues. Germline CDR1 and CDR2: MNHNS and SASEGT. V was clipped by 6 bases and J by 2 bases, with 15 bases between them. The CDR3: CASRPRSSLTDTQYF. CDR3 DNA: TGTGCCAGCAGACCCCGGAGTTCCCTCACAGATACGCAGTATTTT.

This clone appeared a few times. The same CDR3 also results from other DNA sequences found in this sample. The V and J genes are TRBV10-3 and TRBJ2-7, with 9 bases identical to TRBD1. CDR1 and CDR2 from the germline V gene are ENHRY and SYGVKD. The CDR3 is 16 residues long. J gave up 2 bases and V 2 bases, and 7 bases lay outside the gene matches. The CDR3 nucleotides read TGTGCCATCAGTGAGGGGACAGGGTCTCGACCCTACGAGCAGTACTTC. Amino acids: CAISEGTGSRPYEQYF.

The chain employs TRBV30 and TRBJ2-3; tentatively, D is TRBD2 (7 bases). This CDR3 has 15 residues. Trimming stripped 2 bases from V and 3 bases from J, with 15 bases between. The germline V gene has CDR1 GTSNPN and CDR2 SVGIG (reference sequence). The DNA for the CDR3 is TGTGCCTGGAGTAAGGGGGGGGGATCGACAGATACGCAGTATTTT. This encodes CAWSKGGGSTDTQYF.

This clone was detected only once. V usage is TRBV11-2 and J usage is TRBJ2-7; 8 bases agree with TRBD1. Germline V gives CDR1 SGHAT, CDR2 FQNNGV. CDR3 size: 17 residues. With 5 bases clipped from V and 1 base from J, the junction kept 13 bases outside the gene matches. This chain's CDR3 is CASSVRPGQVFSYEQYF. As DNA, the CDR3 is TGTGCCAGCAGCGTAAGGCCGGGACAGGTTTTTTCCTACGAGCAGTACTTC.

The chain couples TRBV5-4 to TRBJ2-2, with 7 bases lining up with TRBD1. The CDR3 has 15 residues. V dropped 0 bases and J dropped 6; count of bases not matched to a gene: 5. The germline V gene encodes CDR1 SGHNT and CDR2 YYREEE (reference sequence). The chain's CDR3 is CASSLAKRGPGELFF. The CDR3 coding sequence is TGTGCCAGCAGCTTGGCTAAAAGGGGGCCCGGGGAGCTGTTTTTT.